This is a list of T cell receptor beta chains from one sample in a study of cytomegalovirus exposure and HLA in healthy donors. Sequencing was performed with immunoSEQ multiplex PCR; in TCRdb, only in-frame clones are kept and a portion is missing. The table lists roughly 200,000 clones, roughly four fifths of them singletons. Material: PBMCs. Receptors were obtained from a man between 25 and 39 years old in good health and CMV-seronegative. Each CDR3 is given with its conserved first and last residue. A D gene is named only where the DNA matches it firmly. Clone size is not always given. Where it is, it says once, few, many or a class for expanded clones.

>.|TRBV7-2|TRBD2|TRBJ2-7
TGTGCCAGCAGCCCTCCGGGACTAGCGGGAGGAGGGTCCTACGAGCAGTACTTC
CASSPPGLAGGGSYEQYF
>.|TRBV11-2|TRBD2|TRBJ2-7
TGTGCCAGCAGCTTAGAGGCGCGGGGGACCTACGAGCAGTACTTC
CASSLEARGTYEQYF
>.|TRBV14|.|TRBJ2-1
TGTGCCAGCAGCCAAGCAGATCGGGTCAATGAGCAGTTCTTC
CASSQADRVNEQFF
>few|TRBV5-6|TRBD1|TRBJ2-7
TGTGCCAGCAGCTTCGGGACAGGGACCTACGAGCAGTACTTC
CASSFGTGTYEQYF
>.|TRBV5-1|TRBD1|TRBJ1-4
TGCGCCAGCAGCTTGAGATCGACAGGGGGATCTTTGGAAAAACTGTTTTTT
CASSLRSTGGSLEKLFF
>.|TRBV9|.|TRBJ1-2
TGTGCCAGCAGCGTAGACTCCGGCCTGATCCAGGCTGGCTACACCTTC
CASSVDSGLIQAGYTF
>.|TRBV11-2|.|TRBJ2-7
TGTGCCAGCAGCTTAGACTCCTTCTACGAGCAGTACTTC
CASSLDSFYEQYF
>.|TRBV14|.|TRBJ2-4
TGTGCCAGCAGCCACAACCGGGACTCGGGTGCCAAAAACATTCAGTACTTC
CASSHNRDSGAKNIQYF
>.|TRBV28|TRBD1|TRBJ1-1
TGTGCCAGCAGCAGGACAGGGAGTTTCGGCATGAACACTGAAGCTTTCTTT
CASSRTGSFGMNTEAFF
>.|TRBV18|TRBD1|TRBJ1-4
TGTGCCAGCTCACAACTTCGACAGGGACTAGTGGAAAAACTGTTTTTT
CASSQLRQGLVEKLFF
>once|TRBV2|TRBD1|TRBJ2-5
TGTGCCAGCAGGGTAACAGGGGCACCCCAAGAGACCCAGTACTTC
CASRVTGAPQETQYF
>.|TRBV18|.|TRBJ1-3
TGTGCCAGCTCACCGCCTGACAGCTCTGGAAACACCATATATTTT
CASSPPDSSGNTIYF
>.|TRBV18|.|TRBJ2-7
TGTGCCAGCTCGAACAACCGGGGGAACAACGAGCAGTACTTC
CASSNNRGNNEQYF
>few|TRBV10-3|.|TRBJ2-2
TGTGCCATCAGTGAGTCGTTTCAGGGGAACACCGGGGAGCTGTTTTTT
CAISESFQGNTGELFF
>few|TRBV5-5|.|TRBJ2-7
TGTGCCAGCAGCTTACGGGACACCTTCTCCTACGAGCAGTACTTC
CASSLRDTFSYEQYF
>once|TRBV10-3|.|TRBJ2-7
TGTGCCATCAGTGAGTCGACAACTCCCTACGAGCAGTACTTC
CAISESTTPYEQYF
>.|TRBV30|.|TRBJ2-3
TGTGCCTGGGCAACGGGCAGGGGAAGTTCAGATACGCAGTATTTT
CAWATGRGSSDTQYF
>.|TRBV29-1|.|TRBJ1-1
TGCAGCGTGGAGGGTCTGGCGGATCAAGCTTTCTTT
CSVEGLADQAFF
>.|TRBV6-1|.|TRBJ2-7
TGTGCCAGCAGACAGACAGGACCGTCCTACGAGCAGTACTTC
CASRQTGPSYEQYF
>.|TRBV6-1|TRBD2|TRBJ2-7
TGTGCCAGCAGTGAAGCGGGAGGGCCCCCCTACGAGCAGTACTTC
CASSEAGGPPYEQYF
>.|TRBV10-3|.|TRBJ1-1
TGTGCCGTAAATAACATACTAGACCCCATGAACACTGAAGCTTTCTTT
CAVNNILDPMNTEAFF
>.|TRBV9|.|TRBJ2-7
TGTGCCAGCAGCGTAGCTGGTTCAGGGGACTACGAGCAGTACTTC
CASSVAGSGDYEQYF
>.|TRBV19|TRBD2|TRBJ2-1
TGTGCCAGTAGTTCGGGACTAGGATTTGATGAGCAGTTCTTC
CASSSGLGFDEQFF
>.|TRBV18|.|TRBJ1-4
TGTGCCAGCTCACCGGCAAGACTGAATGAAAAACTGTTTTTT
CASSPARLNEKLFF
>once|TRBV19|TRBD1|TRBJ1-2
TGTGCCAGTAACCCTACCCCGGGACAGGGGGGTTTTGGCTACACCTTC
CASNPTPGQGGFGYTF
>once|TRBV14|.|TRBJ2-2
TGTGCCAGCAGCCAACGTGCGGTTTACACCGGGGAGCTGTTTTTT
CASSQRAVYTGELFF
>.|TRBV27|TRBD1|TRBJ2-1
TGTGCCACCAGGACAGGGATCTACAATGAGCAGTTCTTC
CATRTGIYNEQFF
>.|TRBV30|.|TRBJ2-7
TGTGCCTGGTCGAACGGAGGGATCTCCTACGAGCAGTACTTC
CAWSNGGISYEQYF
>once|TRBV5-1|TRBD1|TRBJ2-5
TGCGCCAGCAGTCCCGGGACAGGGGAAGAGACCCAGTACTTC
CASSPGTGEETQYF
>.|TRBV6-5|.|TRBJ1-1
TGTGCCAGCGGTCCGCGGGGGCTAGGGAGCACTGAAGCTTTCTTT
CASGPRGLGSTEAFF
>.|TRBV7-2|.|TRBJ2-7
TGTGCCAGCACCTCCGTATCGGTTTACGAGCAGTACTTC
CASTSVSVYEQYF
>few|TRBV5-4|.|TRBJ1-1
TGTGCCAGCAGCTTGGAGCAGGGGCGCACTGAAGCTTTCTTT
CASSLEQGRTEAFF
>few|TRBV9|.|TRBJ2-7
TGTGCCAGCAGTCGTCGAGGGGGGGGTCAAACCTACGAGCAGTACTTC
CASSRRGGGQTYEQYF
>.|TRBV6-1|.|TRBJ1-1
TGTGCCAGCAGGGGTAGTAGCTGGGCTGAAGCTTTCTTT
CASRGSSWAEAFF
>.|TRBV5-4|TRBD1|TRBJ2-3
TGTGCCAGCAGCCACAAAAGAAACAGGGGGCGGACAGATACGCAGTATTTT
CASSHKRNRGRTDTQYF
>.|TRBV7-9|TRBD1|TRBJ2-7
TGTGCCAGCAGCTCGACAGGGAATGACTACGAGCAGTACTTC
CASSSTGNDYEQYF
>.|TRBV5-6|TRBD1|TRBJ2-7
TGTGCCAGCAGCTTGGCGGGACAGGGGTTCTACGAGCAGTACTTC
CASSLAGQGFYEQYF
>.|TRBV9|.|TRBJ1-4
TGTGCCAGCAGCGCCGGACAGAGAATTAATGAAAAACTGTTTTTT
CASSAGQRINEKLFF
>.|TRBV5-1|TRBD2|TRBJ2-7
TGCGCCAGCAACGAAGGACTAGCGGGAGGTCGTATCTCCTACGAGCAGTACTTC
CASNEGLAGGRISYEQYF
>.|TRBV28|TRBD1|TRBJ1-2
TGTGCCAGCAGACTTGCGGGACAGGTCTATGGCTACACCTTC
CASRLAGQVYGYTF
>.|TRBV14|TRBD1|TRBJ1-5
TGTGCCAGCAGCCAAGGGGGGACAGGGTATCAGCCCCAGCATTTT
CASSQGGTGYQPQHF
>.|TRBV25-1|TRBD1|TRBJ2-7
TGTGCCAGCAGCAGGGGGACGAGTGAGCAGTACTTC
CASSRGTSEQYF
>.|TRBV6-5|.|TRBJ2-7
TGTGCCAGCAGTTACTCGTACAACTACGAGCAGTACTTC
CASSYSYNYEQYF
>few|TRBV7-3|.|TRBJ2-2
TGTGCCAGCAGCTTATATTCGGGGTACACCGGGGAGCTGTTTTTT
CASSLYSGYTGELFF
>once|TRBV10-3|TRBD1|TRBJ2-5
TGTGCCATCAGGGAACAGGGGGGCCTCGGGACCCAGTACTTC
CAIREQGGLGTQYF
>once|TRBV5-1|TRBD2|TRBJ2-7
TGCGCCAGCAGCTTGGCCGAGTTTTCACTAGCGGGAGGGGAAAAGTCCTACGAGCAGTACTTC
CASSLAEFSLAGGEKSYEQYF